This is a list of T cell receptor beta chains from one sample in a study of T cell responses to AZD1222 COVID-19 vaccine. Measured with immunoSEQ multiplex PCR; TCRdb has only the in-frame clones, and not every one. The data contain approximately 100,000 clones, about nine tenths of them singletons. The sample was peripheral blood, taken on day 0 of MenACWY control vaccination. The origin of the receptors is an adult in good health. Each CDR3 is given with its conserved first and last residue. Fields, in order: J gene, D gene, clone size, V gene, CDR3 protein, CDR3 DNA. The D gene is left open where the match is weak. A row's size may be missing; if present it is once, few, many or a size class.

J: TRBJ1-1
D: TRBD1
size: once
V: TRBV11-3
CDR3: CASSSGTGFTNTEAFF
DNA: TGTGCCAGCAGCTCCGGGACAGGGTTCACGAACACTGAAGCTTTCTTT

J: TRBJ1-1
D: .
size: few
V: TRBV3-1/TRBV3-2
CDR3: CASSQISGHKNTEAFF
DNA: TGTGCCAGCAGCCAAATCTCGGGACACAAAAACACTGAAGCTTTCTTT

J: TRBJ1-2
D: .
size: .
V: TRBV11-2
CDR3: CASSLDPGANYGYTF
DNA: TGTGCCAGCAGCTTAGATCCGGGAGCTAACTATGGCTACACCTTC

J: TRBJ2-7
D: TRBD2
size: .
V: TRBV10-3
CDR3: CAISESLAGGSYEQYF
DNA: TGTGCCATCAGTGAGTCCCTGGCGGGGGGCTCCTACGAGCAGTACTTC

J: TRBJ2-1
D: .
size: .
V: TRBV2
CDR3: CASSDAFGNEQFF
DNA: TGTGCCAGCAGTGACGCTTTCGGTAATGAGCAGTTCTTC

J: TRBJ1-4
D: .
size: .
V: TRBV27
CDR3: CASSLYVGTNEKLFF
DNA: TGTGCCAGCAGTTTATACGTGGGAACGAATGAAAAACTGTTTTTT

J: TRBJ1-4
D: .
size: .
V: TRBV5-1
CDR3: CASSGGRQPSTNEKLFF
DNA: TGCGCCAGCAGCGGGGGCCGCCAGCCATCAACTAATGAAAAACTGTTTTTT

J: TRBJ1-1
D: .
size: .
V: TRBV19
CDR3: CATRQVAEAFF
DNA: TGTGCCACTCGACAGGTTGCTGAAGCTTTCTTT

J: TRBJ2-7
D: TRBD1
size: .
V: TRBV10-2
CDR3: CASSYPGQGGHEQYF
DNA: TGCGCCAGCAGTTATCCGGGACAGGGGGGCCACGAGCAGTACTTC

J: TRBJ1-1
D: .
size: once
V: TRBV5-1
CDR3: CASSLNTNTEAFF
DNA: TGCGCCAGCAGCTTGAACACGAACACTGAAGCTTTCTTT

J: TRBJ1-3
D: .
size: .
V: TRBV25-1
CDR3: CASSDLGNTIYF
DNA: TGTGCCAGCTCGGACCTCGGAAACACCATATATTTT

J: TRBJ2-2
D: .
size: .
V: TRBV4-2
CDR3: CASSLQWEVSTGELFF
DNA: TGTGCCAGCAGCCTTCAGTGGGAGGTTAGCACCGGGGAGCTGTTTTTT

J: TRBJ1-5
D: .
size: .
V: TRBV18
CDR3: CASSPRDQYGNQPQHF
DNA: TGTGCCAGCTCACCGCGAGACCAGTACGGCAATCAGCCCCAGCATTTT

J: TRBJ1-5
D: .
size: .
V: TRBV28
CDR3: CASRPIRGSNQPQHF
DNA: TGTGCCAGCAGACCAATCAGGGGAAGCAATCAGCCCCAGCATTTT

J: TRBJ1-6
D: TRBD1
size: .
V: TRBV9
CDR3: CASSPYSGGNSPLHF
DNA: TGTGCCAGCAGCCCATATTCAGGGGGAAATTCACCCCTCCACTTT

J: TRBJ2-5
D: .
size: .
V: TRBV3-1/TRBV3-2
CDR3: CASSQVTETQYF
DNA: TGTGCCAGCAGCCAAGTAACGGAGACCCAGTACTTC

J: TRBJ1-1
D: TRBD1
size: .
V: TRBV27
CDR3: CASTHHLTGKPTEAFF
DNA: TGTGCCAGCACCCATCATTTGACAGGGAAGCCCACTGAAGCTTTCTTT

J: TRBJ1-4
D: TRBD1
size: .
V: TRBV12-3/TRBV12-4
CDR3: CASSSDRALFF
DNA: TGTGCCAGCAGTTCCGACAGGGCACTGTTTTTT

J: TRBJ2-3
D: TRBD2
size: .
V: TRBV4-3
CDR3: CASSPFSGGNTDTQYF
DNA: TGCGCCAGCAGCCCGTTTAGCGGGGGAAACACAGATACGCAGTATTTT

J: TRBJ1-5
D: .
size: .
V: TRBV7-8
CDR3: CASSLVPGASNQPQHF
DNA: TGTGCCAGCAGCTTAGTCCCAGGGGCTAGCAATCAGCCCCAGCATTTT